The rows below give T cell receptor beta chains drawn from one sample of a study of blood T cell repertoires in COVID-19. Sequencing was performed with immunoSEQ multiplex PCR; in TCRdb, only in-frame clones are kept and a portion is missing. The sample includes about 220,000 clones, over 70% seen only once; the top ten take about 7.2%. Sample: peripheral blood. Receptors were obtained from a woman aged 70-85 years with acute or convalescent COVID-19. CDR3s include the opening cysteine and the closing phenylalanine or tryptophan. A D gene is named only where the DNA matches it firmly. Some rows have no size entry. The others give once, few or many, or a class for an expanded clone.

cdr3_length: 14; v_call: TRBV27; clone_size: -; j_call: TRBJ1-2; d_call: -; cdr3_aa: CASSSAGSGYGYTF; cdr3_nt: TGTGCCAGCAGTTCTGCAGGGTCAGGCTATGGCTACACCTTC
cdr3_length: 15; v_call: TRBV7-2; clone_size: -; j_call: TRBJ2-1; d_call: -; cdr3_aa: CASSLVPQGRYEQFF; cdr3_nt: TGTGCCAGCAGCTTAGTTCCACAGGGGAGGTATGAGCAGTTCTTC
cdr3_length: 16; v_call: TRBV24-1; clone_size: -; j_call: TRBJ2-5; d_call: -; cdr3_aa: CATSDGTSLERETQYF; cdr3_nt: TGTGCCACCAGTGACGGGACAAGCCTTGAACGAGAGACCCAGTACTTC
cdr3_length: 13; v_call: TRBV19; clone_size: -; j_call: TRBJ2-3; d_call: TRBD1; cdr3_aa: CASRDRGSNTQYF; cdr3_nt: TGTGCCAGTAGGGACAGGGGTTCAAATACGCAGTATTTT
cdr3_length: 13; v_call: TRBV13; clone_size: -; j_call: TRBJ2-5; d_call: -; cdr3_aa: CASSFSGQETQYF; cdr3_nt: TGTGCCAGCAGTTTTAGCGGCCAAGAGACCCAGTACTTC
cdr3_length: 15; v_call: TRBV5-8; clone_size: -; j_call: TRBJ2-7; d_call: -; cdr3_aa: CASSLSRERSYEQYF; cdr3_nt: TGTGCCAGCAGCCTTTCCCGGGAAAGGAGCTACGAGCAGTACTTC
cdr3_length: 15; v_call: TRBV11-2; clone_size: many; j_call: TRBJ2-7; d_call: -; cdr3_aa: CASSPSSGSSYEQYF; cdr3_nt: TGTGCCAGCAGCCCCTCTTCGGGTAGCTCCTACGAGCAGTACTTC
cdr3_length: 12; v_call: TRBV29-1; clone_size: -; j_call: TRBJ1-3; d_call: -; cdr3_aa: CSGSRSGNTIYF; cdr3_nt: TGCAGCGGCTCCCGGTCTGGAAACACCATATATTTT
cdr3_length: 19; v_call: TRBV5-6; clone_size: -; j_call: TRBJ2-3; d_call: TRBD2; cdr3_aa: CASSLVRLTSPTSTDTQYF; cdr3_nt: TGTGCCAGCAGCTTGGTACGGCTGACTAGCCCCACGAGCACAGATACGCAGTATTTT
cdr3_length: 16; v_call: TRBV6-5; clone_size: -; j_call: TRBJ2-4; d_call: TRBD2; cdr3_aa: CASSYRYGSGGHIQYF; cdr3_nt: TGTGCCAGCAGTTATAGATATGGGAGCGGGGGGCACATTCAGTACTTC
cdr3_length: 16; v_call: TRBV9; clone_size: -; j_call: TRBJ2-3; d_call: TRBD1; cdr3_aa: CASSPQVGQGTDTQYF; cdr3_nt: TGTGCCAGCAGCCCCCAGGTGGGACAGGGCACAGATACGCAGTATTTT
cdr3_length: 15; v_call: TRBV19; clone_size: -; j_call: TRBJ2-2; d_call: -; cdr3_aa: CASSISTMNTGELFF; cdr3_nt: TGTGCCAGTAGTATAAGTACAATGAACACCGGGGAGCTGTTTTTT
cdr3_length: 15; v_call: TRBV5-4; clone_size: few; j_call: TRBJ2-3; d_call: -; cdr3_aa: CASSLGGGGTDTQYF; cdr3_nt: TGTGCCAGCAGCTTAGGGGGTGGGGGCACAGATACGCAGTATTTT
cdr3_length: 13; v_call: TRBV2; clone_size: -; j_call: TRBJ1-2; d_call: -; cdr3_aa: CASRTSQGGGYTF; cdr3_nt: TGTGCCAGCAGGACCTCTCAAGGGGGTGGCTACACCTTC
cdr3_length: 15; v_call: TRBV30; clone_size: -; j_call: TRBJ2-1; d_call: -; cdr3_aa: CAWSVTASSYNEQFF; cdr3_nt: TGTGCCTGGAGTGTTACAGCCAGCTCCTACAATGAGCAGTTCTTC
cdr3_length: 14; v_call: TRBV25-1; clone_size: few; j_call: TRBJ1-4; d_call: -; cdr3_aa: CASHPGLGGEKLFF; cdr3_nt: TGTGCCAGCCATCCGGGCCTAGGGGGTGAAAAACTGTTTTTT
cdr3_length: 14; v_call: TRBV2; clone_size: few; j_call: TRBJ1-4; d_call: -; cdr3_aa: CANGKGQTNEKLFF; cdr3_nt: TGTGCCAACGGGAAAGGCCAAACTAATGAAAAACTGTTTTTT
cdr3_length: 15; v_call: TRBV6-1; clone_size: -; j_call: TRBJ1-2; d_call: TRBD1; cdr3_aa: CASSDVSGTGDGYTF; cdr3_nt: TGTGCCAGCAGTGATGTTTCCGGGACAGGGGATGGCTACACCTTC
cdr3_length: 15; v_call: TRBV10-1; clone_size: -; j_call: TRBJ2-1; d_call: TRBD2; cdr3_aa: CASSESASGANEQFF; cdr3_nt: TGCGCCAGCAGTGAGTCGGCTAGCGGGGCAAATGAGCAGTTCTTC
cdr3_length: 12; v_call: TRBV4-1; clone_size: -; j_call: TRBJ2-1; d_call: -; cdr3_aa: CASSRDYNEQFF; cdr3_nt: TGCGCCAGCAGCCGCGACTATAATGAGCAGTTCTTC
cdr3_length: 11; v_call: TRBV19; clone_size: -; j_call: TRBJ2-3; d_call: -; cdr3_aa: CASSMESSQYF; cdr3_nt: TGTGCCAGTAGTATGGAGAGTTCGCAGTATTTT
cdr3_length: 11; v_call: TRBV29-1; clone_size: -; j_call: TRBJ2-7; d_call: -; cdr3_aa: CSVGTYQGQYF; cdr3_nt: TGCAGCGTGGGGACATATCAGGGGCAGTACTTC
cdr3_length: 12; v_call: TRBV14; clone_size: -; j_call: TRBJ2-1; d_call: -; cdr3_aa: CASSQDGNEQFF; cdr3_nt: TGTGCCAGCAGCCAAGACGGCAATGAGCAGTTCTTC
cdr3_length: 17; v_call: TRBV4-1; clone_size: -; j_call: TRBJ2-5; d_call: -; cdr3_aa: CASSQVKSGHPGGTQYF; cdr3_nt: TGCGCCAGCAGCCAAGTTAAGTCGGGACACCCGGGAGGGACCCAGTACTTC
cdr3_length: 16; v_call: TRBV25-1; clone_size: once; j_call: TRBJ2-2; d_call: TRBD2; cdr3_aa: CASSEYISSGTGELFF; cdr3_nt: TGTGCCAGCAGTGAATATATATCTAGCGGCACCGGGGAGCTGTTTTTT
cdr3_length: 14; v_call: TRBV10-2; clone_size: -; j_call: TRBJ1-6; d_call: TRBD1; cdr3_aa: CASYETGNNSPLHF; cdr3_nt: TGCGCCAGCTACGAGACAGGGAATAATTCACCCCTCCACTTT
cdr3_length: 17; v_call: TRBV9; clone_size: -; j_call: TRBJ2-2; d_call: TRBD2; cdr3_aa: CASSVGPGTRKAGELFF; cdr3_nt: TGTGCCAGCAGCGTAGGTCCCGGGACTAGGAAGGCCGGGGAGCTGTTTTTT
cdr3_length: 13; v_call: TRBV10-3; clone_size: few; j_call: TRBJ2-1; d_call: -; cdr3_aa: CAISEGGRNEQFF; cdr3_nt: TGTGCCATCAGTGAGGGGGGCCGGAATGAGCAGTTCTTC
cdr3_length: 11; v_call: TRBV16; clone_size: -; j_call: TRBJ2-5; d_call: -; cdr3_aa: CASSPSETQYF; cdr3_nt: TGTGCCAGCAGCCCTTCGGAGACCCAGTACTTC
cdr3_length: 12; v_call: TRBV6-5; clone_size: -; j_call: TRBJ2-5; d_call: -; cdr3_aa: CASTGSSGTQYF; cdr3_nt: TGTGCCAGCACCGGATCATCAGGGACCCAGTACTTC
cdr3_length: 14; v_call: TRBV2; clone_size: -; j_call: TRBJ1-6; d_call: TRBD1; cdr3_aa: CASSTGQGTSPLHF; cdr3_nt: TGTGCCAGCAGTACGGGACAGGGGACCTCACCCCTCCACTTT
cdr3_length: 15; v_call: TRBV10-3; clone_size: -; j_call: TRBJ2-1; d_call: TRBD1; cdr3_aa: CAIKPTGGSYNEQFF; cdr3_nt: TGTGCCATCAAGCCGACAGGGGGCTCCTACAATGAGCAGTTCTTC
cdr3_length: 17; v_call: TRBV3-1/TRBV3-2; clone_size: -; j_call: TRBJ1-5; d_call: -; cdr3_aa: CASSQLRKGVGNQPQHF; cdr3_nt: TGTGCCAGCAGCCAACTCAGGAAAGGGGTGGGCAATCAGCCCCAGCATTTT
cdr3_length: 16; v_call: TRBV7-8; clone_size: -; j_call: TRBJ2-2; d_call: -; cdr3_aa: CASSLLGGVGTGELFF; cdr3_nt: TGTGCCAGCAGCTTATTGGGGGGTGTGGGCACCGGGGAGCTGTTTTTT
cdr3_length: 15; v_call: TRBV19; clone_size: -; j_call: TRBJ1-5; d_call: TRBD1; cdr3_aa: CASSIQGDGNQPQHF; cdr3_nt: TGTGCCAGTAGCATACAGGGGGATGGCAATCAGCCCCAGCATTTT
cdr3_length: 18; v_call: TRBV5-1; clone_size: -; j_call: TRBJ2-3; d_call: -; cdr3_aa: CASSLTGGTNPSTDTQYF; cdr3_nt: TGCGCCAGCAGCTTAACCGGGGGAACAAACCCTAGCACAGATACGCAGTATTTT
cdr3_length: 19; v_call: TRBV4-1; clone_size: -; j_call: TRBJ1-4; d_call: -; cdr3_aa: CASSQDASARTRQEEKLFF; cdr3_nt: TGCGCCAGCAGCCAAGATGCATCCGCCCGAACCCGCCAGGAAGAAAAACTGTTTTTT
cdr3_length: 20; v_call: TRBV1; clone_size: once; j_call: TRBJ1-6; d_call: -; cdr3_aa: CTSSQVGPFRGANWNSPLHF; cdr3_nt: TGCACCAGCAGCCAAGTGGGGCCTTTCAGGGGGGCGAATTGGAATTCACCCCTCCACTTT
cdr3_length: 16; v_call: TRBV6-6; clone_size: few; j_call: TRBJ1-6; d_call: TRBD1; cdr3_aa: CASSPSSDRGNSPLHF; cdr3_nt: TGTGCCAGCAGTCCGTCTTCAGACAGGGGTAATTCACCCCTCCACTTT
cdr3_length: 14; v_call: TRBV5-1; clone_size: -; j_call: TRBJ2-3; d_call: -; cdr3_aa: CASLEGGAGDTQYF; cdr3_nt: TGCGCCAGCCTCGAGGGGGGGGCCGGAGATACGCAGTATTTT
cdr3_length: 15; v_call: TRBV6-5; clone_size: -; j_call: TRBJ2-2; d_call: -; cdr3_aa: CASFRQGSNTGELFF; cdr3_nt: TGTGCCAGCTTCAGGCAGGGTTCGAACACCGGGGAGCTGTTTTTT
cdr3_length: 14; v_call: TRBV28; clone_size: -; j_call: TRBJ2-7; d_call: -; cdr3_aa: CASSTDSLSDEQYF; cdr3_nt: TGTGCCAGCAGTACCGACAGTCTGTCGGACGAGCAGTACTTC
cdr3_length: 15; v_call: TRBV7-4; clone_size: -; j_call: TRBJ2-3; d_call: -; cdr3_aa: CASSPIWTAQDTQYF; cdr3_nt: TGTGCCAGCAGCCCAATATGGACTGCACAAGATACGCAGTATTTT
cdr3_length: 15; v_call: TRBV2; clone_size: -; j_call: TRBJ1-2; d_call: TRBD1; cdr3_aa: CASNDARQGIYGYTF; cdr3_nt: TGTGCCAGCAACGATGCGCGACAGGGGATCTATGGCTACACCTTC
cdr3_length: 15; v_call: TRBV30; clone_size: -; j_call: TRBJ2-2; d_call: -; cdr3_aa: CAWRRALTNTGELFF; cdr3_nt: TGTGCCTGGAGGAGGGCCCTCACGAACACCGGGGAGCTGTTTTTT
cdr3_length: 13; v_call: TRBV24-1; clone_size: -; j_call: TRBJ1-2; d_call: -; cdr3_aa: CATSDQGVRSYTF; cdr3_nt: TGTGCCACCAGTGATCAGGGCGTCAGGAGCTACACCTTC
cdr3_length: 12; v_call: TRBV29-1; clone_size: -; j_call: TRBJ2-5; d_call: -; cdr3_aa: CSVARPPETQYF; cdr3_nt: TGCAGCGTTGCCAGGCCCCCAGAGACCCAGTACTTC
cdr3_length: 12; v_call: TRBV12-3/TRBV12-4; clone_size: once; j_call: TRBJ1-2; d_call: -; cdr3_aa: CASSLGHNGYTF; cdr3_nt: TGTGCCAGCAGTTTAGGGCACAATGGCTACACCTTC
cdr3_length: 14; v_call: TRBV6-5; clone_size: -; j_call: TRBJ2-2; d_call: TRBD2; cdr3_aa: CASRGRGVTGELFF; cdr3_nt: TGTGCCAGCCGGGGGCGGGGGGTCACCGGGGAGCTGTTTTTT
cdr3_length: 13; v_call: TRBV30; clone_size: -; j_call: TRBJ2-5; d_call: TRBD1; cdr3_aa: CAWGTGSEQTQYF; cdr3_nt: TGTGCCTGGGGGACAGGGAGTGAGCAGACCCAGTACTTC